This T cell receptor (beta chain) originates from a study of blood T cell repertoires in COVID-19. About the study: PBMCs, B-cell-depleted T cells, or T cells were the source of the cDNA or gDNA that made up the material.

Some clones are missing from TCRdb's copy, which holds only in-frame ones; the method was immunoSEQ multiplex PCR. Among approximately 290,000 clones listed, approximately 85% were seen once. The CDR3 is 11 amino acids. Germline values: CDR1 MNHNY, CDR2 SVGAGI (reference sequence). V lost 11 bases and J 3 bases, leaving 10 bases between the germline ends. In its sample, this clone was seen a few times. The cohort comprised adults aged roughly 18 to 95 years residing in about two dozen US areas. Allocation to cohorts depended on clinical history reported by the participants. This TCR derives from a woman in her thirties who had recovered from COVID-19. Sequencing input: PBMCs or T cells enriched from blood (not recorded which). J is TRBJ1-2 and V is TRBV6-6; maybe TRBD1 (5 bases). The chain's CDR3 is CASQVYYGYTF. The DNA for the CDR3 is TGTGCCTCACAGGTCTACTATGGCTACACCTTC.